The rows below give T cell receptor beta chains drawn from one sample of a study of blood T cell repertoires in COVID-19. Method: immunoSEQ multiplex PCR; TCRdb's copy keeps in-frame clones and lacks some. The sample yields more than 250,000 clones, approximately 88% seen once. The sequencing sample was made of PBMCs or T cells enriched from blood (not recorded which). Receptors originate from a woman aged 40 to 50 who had recovered from COVID-19. The CDR3 runs from the conserved cysteine through the conserved F or W. A D gene is named only where the DNA matches it firmly. Not all rows give a size; the values are once, few, many and, for expanded clones, a class.

D gene,V gene,clone size,J gene,CDR3 protein,CDR3 DNA
TRBD1,TRBV12-3/TRBV12-4,NA,TRBJ1-3,CASSRQGNTIYF,TGTGCCAGCAGCCGACAGGGGAACACCATATATTTT
NA,TRBV4-3,NA,TRBJ1-2,CASSQKQGNYGYTF,TGCGCCAGCAGCCAAAAACAGGGAAACTATGGCTACACCTTC
TRBD1,TRBV2,NA,TRBJ1-2,CASRATGEDYGYTF,TGTGCCAGCAGAGCGACAGGGGAGGACTATGGCTACACCTTC
TRBD2,TRBV4-3,few,TRBJ2-7,CASSQDGRSQNSYEQYF,TGCGCCAGCAGCCAGGACGGGAGGTCCCAAAACTCCTACGAGCAGTACTTC
TRBD2,TRBV24-1,NA,TRBJ2-1,CATSVKRGGFLNEQFF,TGTGCCACCAGTGTGAAGCGGGGTGGGTTCCTCAATGAGCAGTTCTTC
NA,TRBV7-2,NA,TRBJ1-4,CASSDRVLNEKLFF,TGTGCCAGCAGCGACAGAGTACTAAATGAAAAACTGTTTTTT
TRBD2,TRBV13,once,TRBJ2-6,CASSQASRTRLAGGFGANVLTF,TGTGCCAGCAGCCAAGCCTCCAGGACCCGACTAGCGGGAGGGTTTGGGGCCAACGTCCTGACTTTC
TRBD2,TRBV28,NA,TRBJ2-1,CASSPITGLAGTDEQFF,TGTGCCAGCAGTCCAATCACGGGACTAGCGGGAACAGATGAGCAGTTCTTC
TRBD2,TRBV7-2,NA,TRBJ2-3,CASSFSGKGSEYF,TGTGCCAGCAGTTTTAGCGGGAAGGGGAGTGAGTATTTT
TRBD1,TRBV28,once,TRBJ1-5,CASSFQGAYQPQHF,TGTGCCAGCAGTTTTCAGGGGGCTTATCAGCCCCAGCATTTT
TRBD1,TRBV6-1,once,TRBJ1-2,CASSEPGTGNYGYTF,TGTGCCAGCAGTGAACCGGGGACAGGAAACTATGGCTACACCTTC
NA,TRBV19,NA,TRBJ2-2,CASSRQAGELFF,TGTGCCAGTAGTAGGCAGGCCGGGGAGCTGTTTTTT
NA,TRBV18,NA,TRBJ2-5,CASSGAEVSRPETQYF,TGTGCCAGCTCTGGTGCGGAGGTTAGCCGACCAGAGACCCAGTACTTC
NA,TRBV6-5,NA,TRBJ2-1,CASKINNEQFF,TGTGCCAGCAAAATCAACAATGAGCAGTTCTTC
TRBD1,TRBV28,NA,TRBJ2-5,CASSDRGRTEETQYF,TGTGCCAGCAGTGACAGGGGGAGGACCGAAGAGACCCAGTACTTC
TRBD2,TRBV19,NA,TRBJ2-3,CASRGSGRGDTQYF,TGTGCCAGTAGGGGTAGCGGGAGAGGCGATACGCAGTATTTT
NA,TRBV18,NA,TRBJ1-1,CASSPERVGNEAFF,TGTGCCAGCTCACCTGAGAGGGTTGGTAATGAAGCTTTCTTT
NA,TRBV3-1/TRBV3-2,few,TRBJ2-1,CASSQWTTKEQQFF,TGTGCCAGCAGCCAATGGACAACGAAGGAACAGCAGTTCTTC
NA,TRBV24-1,NA,TRBJ2-1,CATSRDIDNEQFF,TGTGCCACCAGCCGGGACATAGACAATGAGCAGTTCTTC
TRBD1,TRBV9,NA,TRBJ2-7,CASSKSPGTGDEQYF,TGTGCCAGCAGCAAGTCCCCCGGGACAGGGGACGAGCAGTACTTC
NA,TRBV11-2,NA,TRBJ1-2,CASSLRSYGYTF,TGTGCCAGCAGCTTAAGGAGCTATGGCTACACCTTC
TRBD2,TRBV3-1/TRBV3-2,NA,TRBJ2-7,CASSQKGRGGRSNNEQYF,TGTGCCAGCAGCCAAAAGGGGCGGGGCGGGAGGTCGAACAACGAGCAGTACTTC
TRBD2,TRBV6-5,once,TRBJ2-1,CASRAGGSYNEQFF,TGTGCCAGCAGAGCGGGGGGCTCCTACAATGAGCAGTTCTTC
NA,TRBV6-5,NA,TRBJ2-7,CASSRDNSYEQYF,TGTGCCAGCAGCCGGGACAACTCCTACGAGCAGTACTTC
TRBD1,TRBV4-3,NA,TRBJ1-5,CASSQDRVDQPQHF,TGCGCCAGCAGCCAGGACAGGGTGGATCAGCCCCAGCATTTT
TRBD1,TRBV7-8,NA,TRBJ2-2,CASSIGRGRKVGELFF,TGTGCCAGCAGCATCGGCAGGGGGCGGAAGGTCGGGGAGCTGTTTTTT
TRBD2,TRBV5-1,once,TRBJ2-2,CASSLLAGDTGELFF,TGCGCCAGCAGCCTACTAGCGGGAGACACCGGGGAGCTGTTTTTT
TRBD2,TRBV4-1,NA,TRBJ2-1,CASSQVFLGTSGTEWQFF,TGCGCCAGCAGCCAAGTCTTTCTGGGGACTAGCGGCACCGAGTGGCAGTTCTTC
NA,TRBV30,NA,TRBJ1-4,CAWSVGAGEKLFF,TGTGCCTGGAGTGTAGGGGCTGGGGAAAAACTGTTTTTT
TRBD1,TRBV4-1,once,TRBJ2-5,CASSHKQGVTETQYF,TGCGCCAGCAGCCACAAACAGGGGGTGACTGAGACCCAGTACTTC
TRBD2,TRBV19,NA,TRBJ2-2,CASSIGLAGTGTGELFF,TGTGCCAGTAGTATAGGACTAGCGGGAACGGGTACCGGGGAGCTGTTTTTT
TRBD2,TRBV20-1,many,TRBJ2-3,CSASSGLRAGFTDTQYF,TGCAGTGCTAGTTCAGGCCTGAGAGCGGGATTCACAGATACGCAGTATTTT
TRBD1,TRBV7-2,NA,TRBJ1-4,CASSAQTGVLKKLFF,TGTGCCAGCAGCGCACAAACAGGGGTGCTGAAGAAACTGTTTTTT
NA,TRBV5-1,NA,TRBJ2-7,CASSGGLTYEQYF,TGCGCCAGCAGCGGGGGACTCACCTACGAGCAGTACTTC
NA,TRBV4-3,NA,TRBJ2-2,CASSPAGGTGELFF,TGCGCCAGCAGCCCAGCGGGCGGGACCGGGGAGCTGTTTTTT
TRBD1,TRBV5-5,NA,TRBJ1-2,CASSPTGGHGYTF,TGTGCCAGCAGTCCTACAGGGGGGCATGGCTACACCTTC
TRBD2,TRBV5-1,NA,TRBJ2-7,CASSLSVAGAVEQYF,TGCGCCAGCAGCTTGTCTGTAGCGGGAGCGGTGGAGCAGTACTTC
NA,TRBV11-2,NA,TRBJ2-5,CASSSEAPLVETQYF,TGTGCCAGCAGCTCAGAGGCCCCCCTAGTGGAGACCCAGTACTTC
NA,TRBV19,NA,TRBJ1-6,CASSRGDAISPLHF,TGTGCCAGTAGTCGGGGGGACGCTATTTCACCCCTCCACTTT
NA,TRBV2,NA,TRBJ1-5,CASSLRGARKSYQPQHF,TGTGCCAGCAGTCTCAGGGGCGCGAGGAAAAGTTATCAGCCCCAGCATTTT
NA,TRBV24-1,once,TRBJ2-3,CATSDRGFGTDTQYF,TGTGCCACCAGTGATAGAGGGTTTGGCACAGATACGCAGTATTTT
TRBD1,TRBV10-2,once,TRBJ1-6,CASSGVGQGQVDNSPLHF,TGCGCCAGCAGTGGGGTGGGACAGGGACAGGTGGATAATTCACCCCTCCACTTT
NA,TRBV5-4,NA,TRBJ1-2,CASSLDRAGYTF,TGTGCCAGCAGCTTGGACAGGGCTGGCTACACCTTC
TRBD2,TRBV18,NA,TRBJ2-5,CASSPEGLAGGIETQYF,TGTGCCAGCTCACCCGAAGGACTAGCGGGAGGGATAGAGACCCAGTACTTC
TRBD1,TRBV4-3,NA,TRBJ1-2,CASSQGTGPTRGYGYTF,TGCGCCAGCAGCCAGGGGACAGGTCCTACAAGGGGGTATGGCTACACCTTC
TRBD1,TRBV19,NA,TRBJ1-1,CATTFLGGTGNTEAFF,TGTGCCACCACCTTCTTGGGGGGGACAGGGAACACTGAAGCTTTCTTT
NA,TRBV3-1/TRBV3-2,NA,TRBJ1-5,CASSQDRTENQPQHF,TGTGCCAGCAGCCAAGATCGGACAGAAAATCAGCCCCAGCATTTT
TRBD1,TRBV7-2,NA,TRBJ1-2,CASSSRTGENYGYTF,TGTGCCAGCAGCTCCCGGACAGGGGAGAACTATGGCTACACCTTC
NA,TRBV9,NA,TRBJ2-3,CASTPDSSGDTQYF,TGTGCCAGCACCCCGGACTCCTCCGGGGATACGCAGTATTTT
TRBD1,TRBV4-2,NA,TRBJ2-2,CASSLNDRGSGTGELFF,TGTGCCAGCAGCCTTAATGACAGGGGATCGGGGACCGGGGAGCTGTTTTTT
TRBD2,TRBV7-2,NA,TRBJ2-7,CASSLGLAGDEQYF,TGTGCCAGCAGCTTAGGACTAGCGGGAGACGAGCAGTACTTC
NA,TRBV11-2,NA,TRBJ1-4,CASSQPGGGNEKLFF,TGTGCCAGCAGCCAACCGGGGGGGGGCAATGAAAAACTGTTTTTT
NA,TRBV7-3,NA,TRBJ2-2,CASSLAGIGTGELFF,TGTGCCAGCAGCTTAGCGGGAATAGGCACCGGGGAGCTGTTTTTT
TRBD2,TRBV19,NA,TRBJ2-7,CASSEAGGPHEQYF,TGTGCCAGTTCCGAAGCGGGAGGGCCCCACGAGCAGTACTTC
NA,TRBV14,NA,TRBJ2-3,CASSQDPGADTQYF,TGTGCCAGCAGCCAAGATCCAGGCGCTGATACGCAGTATTTT
NA,TRBV18,NA,TRBJ1-5,CASSPGAGSAPGPQHF,TGTGCCAGCTCACCCGGGGCGGGGTCTGCGCCAGGGCCCCAGCATTTT
TRBD2,TRBV6-1,NA,TRBJ2-5,CASSDLAGGVRKETQYF,TGTGCCAGCAGTGATCTGGCGGGAGGTGTCCGGAAGGAGACCCAGTACTTC
NA,TRBV30,NA,TRBJ2-1,CAWSALGLNEQFF,TGTGCCTGGAGTGCTCTGGGGCTGAATGAGCAGTTCTTC
NA,TRBV7-3,NA,TRBJ2-5,CASSPQAGETQYF,TGTGCCAGCAGCCCCCAGGCAGGAGAGACCCAGTACTTC